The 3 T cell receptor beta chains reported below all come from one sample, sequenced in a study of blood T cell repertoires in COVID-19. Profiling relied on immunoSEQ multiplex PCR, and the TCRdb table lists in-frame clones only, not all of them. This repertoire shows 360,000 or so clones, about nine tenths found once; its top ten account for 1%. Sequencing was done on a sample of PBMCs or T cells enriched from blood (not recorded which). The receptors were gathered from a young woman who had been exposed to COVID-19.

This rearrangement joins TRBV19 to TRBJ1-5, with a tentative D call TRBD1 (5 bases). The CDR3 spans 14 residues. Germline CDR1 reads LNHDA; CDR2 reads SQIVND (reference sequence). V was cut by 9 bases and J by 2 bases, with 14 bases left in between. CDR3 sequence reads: CASHRQLGNQPQHF. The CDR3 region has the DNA TGTGCCAGCCACAGGCAATTAGGCAATCAGCCCCAGCATTTT.

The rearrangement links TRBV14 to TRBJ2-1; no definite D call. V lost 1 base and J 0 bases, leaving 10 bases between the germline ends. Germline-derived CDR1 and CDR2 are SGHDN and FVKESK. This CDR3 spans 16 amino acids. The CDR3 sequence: CASSQVPGSSYNEQFF. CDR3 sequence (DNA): TGTGCCAGCAGCCAAGTCCCAGGTAGCTCCTACAATGAGCAGTTCTTC.

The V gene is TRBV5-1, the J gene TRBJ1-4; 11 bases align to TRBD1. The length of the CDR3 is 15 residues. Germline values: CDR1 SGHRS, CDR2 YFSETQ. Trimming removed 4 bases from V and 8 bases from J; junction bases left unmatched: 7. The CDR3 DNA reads TGCGCCAGCAGCCCCCGGGACAGGGGGGACGAAAAACTGTTTTTT. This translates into CASSPRDRGDEKLFF.